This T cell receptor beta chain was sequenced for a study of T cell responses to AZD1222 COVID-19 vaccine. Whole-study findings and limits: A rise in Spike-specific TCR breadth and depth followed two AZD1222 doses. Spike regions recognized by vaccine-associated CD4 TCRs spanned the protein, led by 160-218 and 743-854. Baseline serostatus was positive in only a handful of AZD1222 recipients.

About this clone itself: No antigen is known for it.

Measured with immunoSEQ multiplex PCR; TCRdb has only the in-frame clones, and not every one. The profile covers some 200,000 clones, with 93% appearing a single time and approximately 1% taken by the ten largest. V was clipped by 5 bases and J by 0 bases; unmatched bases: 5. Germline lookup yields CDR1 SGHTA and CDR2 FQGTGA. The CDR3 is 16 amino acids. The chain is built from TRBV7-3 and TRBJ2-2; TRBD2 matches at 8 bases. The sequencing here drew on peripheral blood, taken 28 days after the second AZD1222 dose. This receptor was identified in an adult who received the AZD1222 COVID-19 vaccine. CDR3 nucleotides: TGTGCCAGCAGCCCCCGGGGGGGGGCGAACACCGGGGAGCTGTTTTTT. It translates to CASSPRGGANTGELFF.